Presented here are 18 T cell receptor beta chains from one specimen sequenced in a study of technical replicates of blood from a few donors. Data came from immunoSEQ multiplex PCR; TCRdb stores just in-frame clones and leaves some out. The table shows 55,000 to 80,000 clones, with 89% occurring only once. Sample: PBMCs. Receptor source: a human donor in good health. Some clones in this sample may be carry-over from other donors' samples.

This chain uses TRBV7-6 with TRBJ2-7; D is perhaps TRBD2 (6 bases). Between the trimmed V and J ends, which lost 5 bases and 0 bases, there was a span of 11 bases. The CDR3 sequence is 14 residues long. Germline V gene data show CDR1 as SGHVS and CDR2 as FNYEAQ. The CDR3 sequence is CASSLGGTSYEQYF. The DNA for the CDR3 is TGTGCCAGCAGCCTCGGGGGTACCTCCTACGAGCAGTACTTC.

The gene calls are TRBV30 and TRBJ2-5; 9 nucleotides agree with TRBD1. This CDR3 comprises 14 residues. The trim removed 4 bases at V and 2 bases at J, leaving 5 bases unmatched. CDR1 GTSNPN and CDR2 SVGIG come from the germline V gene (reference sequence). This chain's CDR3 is CAWNTGTGQETQYF. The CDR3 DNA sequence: TGTGCCTGGAACACAGGGACAGGGCAAGAGACCCAGTACTTC.

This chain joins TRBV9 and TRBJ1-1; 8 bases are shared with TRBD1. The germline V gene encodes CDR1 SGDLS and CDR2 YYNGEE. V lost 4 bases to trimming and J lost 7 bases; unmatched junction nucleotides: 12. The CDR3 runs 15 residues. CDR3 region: CASSPGTGKIDEAFF. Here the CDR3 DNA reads TGTGCCAGCAGCCCCGGGACAGGAAAAATCGATGAAGCTTTCTTT.

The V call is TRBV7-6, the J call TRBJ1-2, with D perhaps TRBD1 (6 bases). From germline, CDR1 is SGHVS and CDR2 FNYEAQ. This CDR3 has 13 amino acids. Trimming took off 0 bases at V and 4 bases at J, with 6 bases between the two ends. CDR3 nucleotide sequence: TGTGCCAGCAGCTTAGCAGGGGGCTATGGCTACACCTTC. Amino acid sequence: CASSLAGGYGYTF.

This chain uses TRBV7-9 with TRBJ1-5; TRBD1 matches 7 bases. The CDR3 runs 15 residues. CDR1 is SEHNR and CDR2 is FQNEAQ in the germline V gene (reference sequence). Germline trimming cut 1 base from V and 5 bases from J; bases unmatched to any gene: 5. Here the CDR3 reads CASSLEGQGDQPQHF. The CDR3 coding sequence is TGTGCCAGCAGCTTAGAGGGTCAGGGGGATCAGCCCCAGCATTTT.

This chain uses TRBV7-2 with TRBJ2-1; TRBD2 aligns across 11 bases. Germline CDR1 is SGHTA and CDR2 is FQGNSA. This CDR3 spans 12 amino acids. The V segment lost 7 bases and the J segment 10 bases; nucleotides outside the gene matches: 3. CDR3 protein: CASTRLAGEQFF. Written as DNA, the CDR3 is TGTGCCAGCACCCGACTAGCGGGGGAGCAGTTCTTC. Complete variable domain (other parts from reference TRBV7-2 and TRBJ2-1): GAGVSQSPSNKVTEKGKDVELRCDPISGHTALYWYRQSLGQGLEFLIYFQGNSAPDKSGLPSDRFSAERTGGSVSTLTIQRTQQEDSAVYLCASTRLAGEQFFGPGTRLTVL.

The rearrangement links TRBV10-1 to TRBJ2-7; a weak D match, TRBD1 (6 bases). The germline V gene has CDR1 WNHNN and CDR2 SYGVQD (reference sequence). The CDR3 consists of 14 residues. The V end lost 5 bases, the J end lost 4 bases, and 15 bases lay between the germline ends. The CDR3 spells CASSHRDHPYEQYF. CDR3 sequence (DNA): TGCGCCAGCAGTCACAGGGACCACCCTTACGAGCAGTACTTC.

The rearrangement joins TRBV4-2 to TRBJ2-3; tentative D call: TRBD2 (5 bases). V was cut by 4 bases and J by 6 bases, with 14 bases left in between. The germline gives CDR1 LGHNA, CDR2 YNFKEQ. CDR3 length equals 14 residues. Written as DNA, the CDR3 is TGTGCCAGCAGCCCCTACGAGGGCCCCGATACGCAGTATTTT. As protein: CASSPYEGPDTQYF.

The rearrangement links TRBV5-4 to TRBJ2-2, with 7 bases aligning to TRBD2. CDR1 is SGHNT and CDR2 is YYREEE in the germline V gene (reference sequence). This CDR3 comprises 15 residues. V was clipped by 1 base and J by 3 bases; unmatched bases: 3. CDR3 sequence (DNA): TGTGCCAGCAGCTTGACAAGCGGGGACACCGGGGAGCTGTTTTTT. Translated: CASSLTSGDTGELFF.

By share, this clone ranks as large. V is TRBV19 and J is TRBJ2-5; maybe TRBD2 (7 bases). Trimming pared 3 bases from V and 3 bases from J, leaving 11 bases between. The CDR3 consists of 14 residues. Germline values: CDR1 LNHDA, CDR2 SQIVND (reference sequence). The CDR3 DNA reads TGTGCCAGTAGTATGGGGGCGGGGGAAGAGACCCAGTACTTC. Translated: CASSMGAGEETQYF.

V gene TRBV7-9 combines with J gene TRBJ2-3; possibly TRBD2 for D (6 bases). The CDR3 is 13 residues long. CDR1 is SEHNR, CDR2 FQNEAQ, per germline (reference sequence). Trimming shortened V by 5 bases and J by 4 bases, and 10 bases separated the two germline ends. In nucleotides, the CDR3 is TGTGCCAGCAGCGCCGGGGGTTCAGATACGCAGTATTTT. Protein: CASSAGGSDTQYF.

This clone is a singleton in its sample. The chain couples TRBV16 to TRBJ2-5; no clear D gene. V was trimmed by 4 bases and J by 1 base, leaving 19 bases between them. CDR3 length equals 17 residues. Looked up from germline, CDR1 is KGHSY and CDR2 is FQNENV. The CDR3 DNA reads TGTGCCAGCAGCCCTTATACCTTAGACATCCTCCAAGAGACCCAGTACTTC. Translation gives CASSPYTLDILQETQYF.

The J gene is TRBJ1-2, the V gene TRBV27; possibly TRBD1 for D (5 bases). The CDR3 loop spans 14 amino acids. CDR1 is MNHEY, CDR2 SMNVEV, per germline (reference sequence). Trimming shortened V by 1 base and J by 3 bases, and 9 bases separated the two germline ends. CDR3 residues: CASSLLPRDYGYTF. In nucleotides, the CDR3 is TGTGCCAGCAGTTTATTACCCAGGGACTATGGCTACACCTTC.

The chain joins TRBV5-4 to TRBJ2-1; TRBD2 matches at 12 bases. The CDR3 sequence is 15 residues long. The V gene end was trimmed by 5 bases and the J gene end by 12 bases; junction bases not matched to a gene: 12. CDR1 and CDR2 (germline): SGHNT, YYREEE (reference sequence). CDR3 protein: CASRNGLAGSHGQFF. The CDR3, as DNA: TGTGCCAGCAGAAATGGACTAGCGGGGTCCCATGGGCAGTTCTTC.

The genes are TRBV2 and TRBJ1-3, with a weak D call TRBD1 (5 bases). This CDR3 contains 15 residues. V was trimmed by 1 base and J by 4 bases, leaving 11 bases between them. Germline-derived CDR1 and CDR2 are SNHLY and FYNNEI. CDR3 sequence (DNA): TGTGCCAGCAGTGAAGGACAGAACCCAGGAAACACCATATATTTT. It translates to CASSEGQNPGNTIYF.

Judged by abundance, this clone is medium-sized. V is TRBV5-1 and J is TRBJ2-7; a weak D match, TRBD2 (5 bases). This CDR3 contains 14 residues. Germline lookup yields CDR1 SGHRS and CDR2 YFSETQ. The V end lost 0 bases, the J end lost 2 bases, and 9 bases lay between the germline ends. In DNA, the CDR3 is TGCGCCAGCAGCTTGGCCGGACTCCCCTACGAGCAGTACTTC. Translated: CASSLAGLPYEQYF.

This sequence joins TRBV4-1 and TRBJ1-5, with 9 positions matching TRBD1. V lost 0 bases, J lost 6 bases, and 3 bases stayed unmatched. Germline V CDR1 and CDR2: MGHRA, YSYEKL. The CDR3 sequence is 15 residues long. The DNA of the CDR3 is TGCGCCAGCAGCCAAGAGGGGACAGGGCTTCAGCCCCAGCATTTT. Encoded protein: CASSQEGTGLQPQHF.

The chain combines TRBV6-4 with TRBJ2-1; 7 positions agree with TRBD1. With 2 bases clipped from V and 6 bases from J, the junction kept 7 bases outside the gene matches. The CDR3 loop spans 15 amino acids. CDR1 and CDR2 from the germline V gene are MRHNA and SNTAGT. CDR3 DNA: TGTGCCAGCAGTGACAGGGCAGGGGGAGTCAATGAGCAGTTCTTC. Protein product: CASSDRAGGVNEQFF.